This section outlines one T cell receptor beta chain sequence together with its context. This sample was included in a study of control samples from healthy donors and cancer patients. Sequencing was performed with immunoSEQ multiplex PCR; in TCRdb, only in-frame clones are kept and a portion is missing. The sample shows more than 45,000 clones, more than 85% of them seen only once. V dropped 6 bases and J dropped 3; count of bases not matched to a gene: 2. This CDR3 contains 15 residues. Looked up from germline, CDR1 is MNHEY and CDR2 is SVGAGI. The sequence was obtained from a man aged 30-40 years with colorectal cancer. Sequenced input: PBMCs. The V and J genes are TRBV6-5 and TRBJ1-6, with 10 nucleotides matching TRBD1. CDR3 amino acids: CASRGQGLYNSPLHF. In nucleotides, the CDR3 is TGTGCCAGCAGGGGACAGGGGCTCTATAATTCACCCCTCCACTTT.